This T cell receptor beta chain was recovered during a study of blood T cell repertoires in COVID-19. Study-level information: Samples taken during acute and convalescent COVID-19 were collected in the United States, Italy and Spain.

Authors' data handling: Amplification with reference gene primers provided the estimates of nucleated cell counts. Clones were read by immunoSEQ multiplex PCR, and TCRdb kept only the in-frame ones, dropping some. The V and J calls and clone size were taken over from that table, and D and trimming were inferred from the DNA. This table holds fewer than 200,000 clones, approximately 90% found once. The V gene's germline CDR1 is WNHNN and CDR2 SYGVQD (reference sequence). Trimming removed 0 bases from V and 3 bases from J, with 15 bases in between. The CDR3 spans 16 residues. V gene TRBV10-1 combines with J gene TRBJ2-7; weak D call: TRBD1 (5 bases). The receptor was derived from a man between 40 and 49 years old with active or convalescent COVID-19. The material sequenced was peripheral blood. The DNA of the CDR3 is TGCGCCAGCAGTGAGTCCAGGGAAGGGGTATACTACGAGCAGTACTTC. Amino acid sequence: CASSESREGVYYEQYF.